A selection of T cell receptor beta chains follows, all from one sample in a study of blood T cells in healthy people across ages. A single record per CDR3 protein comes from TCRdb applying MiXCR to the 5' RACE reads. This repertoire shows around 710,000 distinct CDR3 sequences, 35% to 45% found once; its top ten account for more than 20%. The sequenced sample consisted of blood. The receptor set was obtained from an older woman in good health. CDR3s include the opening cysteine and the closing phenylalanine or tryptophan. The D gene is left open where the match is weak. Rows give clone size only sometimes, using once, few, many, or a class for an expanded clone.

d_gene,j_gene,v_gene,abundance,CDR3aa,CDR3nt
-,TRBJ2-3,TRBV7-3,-,CASSLGTHTDTQYF,TGTGCCAGCAGCTTGGGCACCCACACAGATACGCAGTATTTT
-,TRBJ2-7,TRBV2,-,CASSLLEEQYF,TGTGCCAGCAGCCTGTTGGAGGAGCAGTACTTC
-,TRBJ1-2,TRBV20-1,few,CSAPRGATYGYTF,TGCAGTGCTCCCCGGGGGGCGACCTATGGCTACACCTTC
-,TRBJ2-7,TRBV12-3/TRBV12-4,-,CASRPLPTNNEQYF,TGTGCCAGCAGACCCCTACCTACAAACAATGAGCAGTACTTC
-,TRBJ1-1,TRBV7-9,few,CASIIRRGKNTEAFF,TGTGCCAGTATTATCCGTAGGGGAAAGAACACTGAAGCTTTCTTT
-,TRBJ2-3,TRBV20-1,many,CSGAAGTDTQYF,TGCAGTGGCGCGGCAGGGACAGATACGCAGTATTTT
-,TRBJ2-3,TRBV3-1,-,CASSHNLDSMDTQYF,TGTGCCAGCAGCCATAACTTGGACTCCATGGATACGCAGTATTTT
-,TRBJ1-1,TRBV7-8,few,CASGEGGNTEAFF,TGTGCCAGCGGTGAGGGGGGGAACACTGAAGCTTTCTTT
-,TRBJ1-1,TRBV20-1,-,CSATRAGTEAFF,TGCAGTGCAACCCGGGCGGGCACTGAAGCTTTCTTT
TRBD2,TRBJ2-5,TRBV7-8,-,CASSPPREANVDPYERYF,TGTGCCAGCAGCCCTCCCCGGGAGGCGAACGTAGACCCCTACGAGCGGTACTTC
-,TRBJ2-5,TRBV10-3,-,CAISRDRSSQETQYF,TGTGCCATCAGTCGGGACCGGTCTTCCCAAGAGACCCAGTACTTC
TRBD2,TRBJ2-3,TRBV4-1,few,CASGWTSGGADTQYF,TGCGCCAGCGGGTGGACTAGCGGGGGGGCCGATACGCAGTATTTT
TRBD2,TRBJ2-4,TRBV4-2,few,CASSQDPTSGRAANIQYF,TGTGCCAGCAGCCAAGATCCCACTAGCGGGAGGGCCGCGAACATTCAGTACTTC
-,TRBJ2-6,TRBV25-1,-,CASSNGGGANVLTF,TGTGCCAGCAGTAATGGTGGTGGGGCCAACGTCCTGACTTTC
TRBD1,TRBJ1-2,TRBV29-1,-,CSVEGTGGRGYTF,TGCAGCGTTGAGGGGACAGGGGGCCGTGGCTACACCTTC
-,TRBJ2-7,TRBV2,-,CASSEAPGWEYEQYF,TGTGCCAGCAGTGAGGCGCCCGGGTGGGAGTACGAGCAGTACTTC
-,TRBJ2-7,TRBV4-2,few,CASSQEPEGAYEQYF,TGTGCCAGCAGCCAAGAACCGGAGGGTGCCTACGAGCAGTACTTC
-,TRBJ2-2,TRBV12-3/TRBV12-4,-,CASSFRNTGELFF,TGTGCCAGCAGTTTCAGGAACACCGGGGAGCTGTTTTTT
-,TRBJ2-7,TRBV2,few,CANRDVASYEQYF,TGTGCCAACCGGGACGTCGCCTCCTACGAGCAGTACTTC
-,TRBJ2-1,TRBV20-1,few,CSARSGSSYNEQFF,TGCAGTGCTAGGTCTGGTAGCTCCTACAATGAGCAGTTCTTC
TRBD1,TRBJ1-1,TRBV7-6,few,CASSLGQGLSNTEAFF,TGTGCCAGCAGCTTAGGACAGGGGTTAAGTAACACTGAAGCTTTCTTT
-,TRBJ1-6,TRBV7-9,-,CASSQRAAGNSPLHF,TGTGCCAGCAGCCAGAGGGCGGCAGGGAATTCACCCCTCCACTTT
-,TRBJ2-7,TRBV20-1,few,CSARDSGRPYEQYF,TGCAGTGCTAGAGATAGTGGACGGCCCTACGAGCAGTACTTC
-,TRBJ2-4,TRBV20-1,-,CSAQTPNQNIQYF,TGCAGTGCGCAAACCCCCAACCAAAACATTCAGTACTTC
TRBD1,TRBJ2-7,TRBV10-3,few,CAISTGQGDEQYF,TGTGCCATCAGCACGGGACAGGGGGACGAGCAGTACTTC
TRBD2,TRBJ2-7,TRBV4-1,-,CASSQDRIPGSGPLRGYEQYF,TGCGCCAGCAGCCAAGACAGGATCCCGGGTAGCGGGCCTCTCCGAGGGTACGAGCAGTACTTC
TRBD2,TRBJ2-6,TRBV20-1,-,CSAPGLTRSGANVLTF,TGCAGTGCCCCGGGACTAACGAGATCTGGGGCCAACGTCCTGACTTTC
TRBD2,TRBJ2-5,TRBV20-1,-,CSAIVKSGTSGSTFQETQYF,TGCAGTGCTATCGTCAAAAGCGGGACTAGCGGCTCTACTTTTCAAGAGACCCAGTACTTC
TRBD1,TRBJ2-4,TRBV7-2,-,CASSSQIRQGSIQYF,TGTGCCAGCAGCTCCCAGATCCGACAGGGGAGCATTCAGTACTTC
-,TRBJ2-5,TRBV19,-,CASSTRTAETQYF,TGTGCCAGTAGTACCCGGACAGCGGAGACCCAGTACTTC
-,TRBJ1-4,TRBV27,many,CASSPQGFNEKLFF,TGTGCCAGCAGCCCACAGGGATTTAATGAAAAACTGTTTTTT
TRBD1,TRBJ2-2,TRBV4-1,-,CASQTGEFSGELFF,TGCGCCAGCCAGACAGGGGAATTTAGCGGGGAGCTGTTTTTT
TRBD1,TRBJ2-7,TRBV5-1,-,CASSLGQGVIREQYF,TGCGCCAGCAGCTTGGGGCAGGGGGTAATCCGCGAGCAGTACTTC
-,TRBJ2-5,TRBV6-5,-,CASSLTVEETQYF,TGTGCCAGCAGTTTGACAGTTGAAGAGACCCAGTACTTC
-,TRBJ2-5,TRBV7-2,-,CASSQQARAAQETQYF,TGTGCCAGCAGCCAACAAGCTCGAGCGGCGCAAGAGACCCAGTACTTC
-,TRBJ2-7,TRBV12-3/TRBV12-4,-,CASSSTRRTAKPYEQYF,TGTGCCAGCAGCTCAACCCGCCGGACAGCGAAACCCTACGAGCAGTACTTC
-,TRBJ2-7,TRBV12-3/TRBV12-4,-,CASSWAATYNEQYF,TGTGCCAGCAGTTGGGCAGCAACCTACAATGAGCAGTACTTC
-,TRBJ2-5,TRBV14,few,CASSQDRAQYF,TGTGCCAGCAGCCAAGATCGAGCGCAGTACTTC
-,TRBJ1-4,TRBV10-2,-,CASSYDPPRHEKLFF,TGCGCCAGCAGCTATGACCCACCAAGGCATGAAAAACTGTTTTTT
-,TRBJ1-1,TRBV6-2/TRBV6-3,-,CASSPAGYTEAFF,TGTGCCAGCAGCCCCGCCGGGTACACTGAAGCTTTCTTT
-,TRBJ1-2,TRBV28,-,CASSVFTSEGYTF,TGTGCCAGCAGTGTATTTACCTCAGAGGGCTACACCTTC
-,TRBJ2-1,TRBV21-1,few,CASSKKDRTNEQFF,TGTGCCAGCAGCAAAAAAGACCGCACCAATGAGCAGTTCTTC
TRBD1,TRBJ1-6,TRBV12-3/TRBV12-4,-,CASSLTGTYNSPLHF,TGTGCCAGCAGTTTGACAGGGACCTATAATTCACCCCTCCACTTT
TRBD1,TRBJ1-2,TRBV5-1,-,CASSGGGADYGYTF,TGCGCCAGCAGTGGAGGGGGCGCGGACTATGGCTACACCTTC
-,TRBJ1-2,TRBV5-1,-,CASSPNGGVNYGYTF,TGCGCCAGCAGCCCTAACGGCGGAGTTAACTATGGCTACACCTTC
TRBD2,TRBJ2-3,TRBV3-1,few,CASSRYGTSGNTDTQYF,TGTGCCAGCAGCCGCTACGGGACTAGCGGGAACACAGATACGCAGTATTTT
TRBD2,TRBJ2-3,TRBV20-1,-,CSAPTSGSTDTQYF,TGCAGTGCTCCGACTAGCGGGAGCACAGATACGCAGTATTTT
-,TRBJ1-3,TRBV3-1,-,CASSQTASSGNTIYF,TGTGCCAGCAGCCAAACAGCCTCCTCTGGAAACACCATATATTTT
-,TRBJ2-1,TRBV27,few,CASSSLPFSGASYNEQFF,TGTGCCAGCAGTTCCCTCCCCTTTAGCGGTGCTTCCTACAATGAGCAGTTCTTC
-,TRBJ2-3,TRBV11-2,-,CASSQSVDTQYF,TGTGCCAGCAGCCAGAGCGTAGATACGCAGTATTTT
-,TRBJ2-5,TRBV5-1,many,CASSAGHGPEETQYF,TGCGCCAGCAGCGCGGGACACGGACCTGAGGAGACCCAGTACTTC
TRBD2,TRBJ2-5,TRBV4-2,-,CASSQGLAGGTEGETQYF,TGTGCCAGCAGCCAAGGGCTAGCGGGAGGGACTGAGGGGGAGACCCAGTACTTC
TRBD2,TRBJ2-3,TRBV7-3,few,CASSLGSGRVADTQYF,TGTGCCAGCAGCTTAGGTAGCGGGAGGGTTGCAGATACGCAGTATTTT